A selection of T cell receptor beta chains follows, all from one sample in a study of tumor-infiltrating lymphocytes in primary liver carcinoma. TCRdb reprocessed the multiplex PCR reads with MiXCR, giving one entry per CDR3 protein. The sample includes some 55,000 distinct CDR3 sequences, around three quarters seen only once; the top ten take about 25%. Sequenced input: liver tumor tissue from sampling region 2. These receptors originate from a man aged 40-55 years with primary liver carcinoma and hepatitis B virus infection. Each CDR3 is given with its conserved first and last residue. Each record gives: D gene, V gene, J gene, clone size, CDR3 DNA, CDR3 protein. The D gene is left open where the match is weak. Clone size appears in some rows only: once, few, many, or a class for an expanded clone.

>NA|TRBV10-2|TRBJ2-1|medium-sized
TGCGCCAGCAGTCTCACTACCGGGAGCTCCTACAATGAGCAGTTCTTC
CASSLTTGSSYNEQFF
>TRBD2|TRBV14|TRBJ2-1|once
TGTGTCAGCAGCCGCGGACTAGTGGGATCGAGCTCCTACAATGAGCAGTTCTTC
CVSSRGLVGSSSYNEQFF
>NA|TRBV11-2|TRBJ2-5|NA
TGTCCCAGCAGCTTATTCAGTGGGGGCAGTCGGCGAGAGACCCAGTACTTC
CPSSLFSGGSRRETQYF
>TRBD2|TRBV29-1|TRBJ2-3|NA
TGCAGCGTCGCTCCTAGCGGGGACACAGATATGCAATATTTT
CSVAPSGDTDMQYF
>TRBD1|TRBV9|TRBJ1-1|NA
TGTGCCAGCAGCACGGGGACAGCAAAGAACACTGAAGCTTTCTTT
CASSTGTAKNTEAFF
>NA|TRBV11-2|TRBJ2-3|NA
TGTGCCAGCAGCCCCGATGGTCCCCTGCAGATAGCGAGAAGCGCAGATACGCAGTATTTT
CASSPDGPLQIARSADTQYF
>NA|TRBV5-5|TRBJ2-2|NA
TGTGCCAGTACCTATGGACAGTCGAACACCGGGGAGCTGTTTTTT
CASTYGQSNTGELFF
>NA|TRBV29-1|TRBJ2-3|NA
TGCAGCGTTGAACTCCGGTTCAAGGGAGTTGCAGATACGCAGTATTTT
CSVELRFKGVADTQYF
>NA|TRBV16|TRBJ2-3|NA
TGTGCCAGCAGCCCATGTTCAGACAGTACGCAGTATTTT
CASSPCSDSTQYF
>TRBD1|TRBV12-3/TRBV12-4|TRBJ1-6|many
TGTGCCAGCAGTGGGACGGGACAGGGGATACCCCTCCACTTT
CASSGTGQGIPLHF
>NA|TRBV18|TRBJ2-7|NA
TGTGCCAGCTCACCGGGTGAGGGCTCCTACGAGCAGTACTTC
CASSPGEGSYEQYF
>TRBD1|TRBV7-9|TRBJ1-3|NA
TGTACCAGCAGCCCTACAGGACAGGGTGGAGACACCATATATTTT
CTSSPTGQGGDTIYF
>TRBD2|TRBV12-3/TRBV12-4|TRBJ2-7|once
TGTGCCAGCAGTTTATCGGGAGGGCCTCCCTACGAGCAGTACTTC
CASSLSGGPPYEQYF
>NA|TRBV6-5|TRBJ2-3|few
TGTACCAGCAATCTGGCTGGAGATACTACAGATACGCAGTATTTT
CTSNLAGDTTDTQYF
>NA|TRBV12-3/TRBV12-4|TRBJ2-7|NA
TGTGCCAGCAGTTTAGCGTTTGCGTCCTACGATCAATACTTC
CASSLAFASYDQYF
>NA|TRBV11-1|TRBJ2-2|NA
TGTGCCTGCAGTTCACTTCCTGGGCGCGACACCGGGGAGCTGTTTTTT
CACSSLPGRDTGELFF
>NA|TRBV11-2|TRBJ2-7|NA
TGTGCCAGCAGCTCTGTAGGGCTTTACTACGAGCAGTACTTC
CASSSVGLYYEQYF
>NA|TRBV12-3/TRBV12-4|TRBJ2-1|NA
TGTGCCAGCTGCTCCCGTGGAGGTTTGTATGAGCAGTTCTTC
CASCSRGGLYEQFF
>NA|TRBV4-1|TRBJ2-2|once
TGTGCCAGCAGCCACTGGAGAGGGGTGAACACCGTGGAGCTGATTTTT
CASSHWRGVNTVELIF
>TRBD1|TRBV6-5|TRBJ1-2|once
TGTGCCAACAGAGACGACAGGGTGCACGGCTGCACCTTC
CANRDDRVHGCTF
>TRBD1|TRBV12-3/TRBV12-4|TRBJ1-1|many
TGTGCCAGCAGTCAGGGGGGCACTGAAGCTTTCTTT
CASSQGGTEAFF
>NA|TRBV5-4|TRBJ2-5|once
TGTGACAGCAGCACCCTTAGCATGAGGCTTCAAGAGACCCAGTACTTC
CDSSTLSMRLQETQYF
>NA|TRBV12-3/TRBV12-4|TRBJ1-1|NA
TGTGCCAACAGGAAATACACTGAAGCTCTCTTT
CANRKYTEALF
>NA|TRBV14|TRBJ1-1|NA
TGTGCCAGCGGCCAAGACCGGACTGAAGCTTACTTT
CASGQDRTEAYF
>NA|TRBV12-3/TRBV12-4|TRBJ2-4|few
TGTACCAGCAGTTTCGGGCAGGGAGCCAAAGACATTCAGTACTTC
CTSSFGQGAKDIQYF
>NA|TRBV14|TRBJ2-5|once
TGTGCCAGCAGCCAATGCCACGCCCCGGAGTTCCAAGAGATCCAGTACTTC
CASSQCHAPEFQEIQYF
>NA|TRBV5-6|TRBJ2-5|NA
TGTGCCAGCGGCTTGTTCGGCGGAGAAGAGACCCAGTACTTC
CASGLFGGEETQYF
>NA|TRBV6-6|TRBJ1-5|NA
TGTGCCAGCAGTTACCGTTTAGGGTATAGCAATCAGCCCCAGCATTTT
CASSYRLGYSNQPQHF
>TRBD2|TRBV7-8|TRBJ2-1|many
TGTGCCAGCAGCTTAAATGCGGGGGGCCAGTCCTACAATGAGCAGTTCTTC
CASSLNAGGQSYNEQFF
>NA|TRBV6-5|TRBJ1-2|NA
TGTGCAAGCAGTTACTCCGGACAGCCTAACTATGGCTACACCTTC
CASSYSGQPNYGYTF
>NA|TRBV11-2|TRBJ2-7|NA
TGTGCCAGCAGCTCAACTGACACCGCCTACGGGCAGTACTTC
CASSSTDTAYGQYF
>NA|TRBV12-3/TRBV12-4|TRBJ1-2|NA
TGTGCCAGCAGTCTAGCCGCTCGGGGGAACTATGACTACACCTTC
CASSLAARGNYDYTF
>TRBD2|TRBV2|TRBJ2-3|many
TGTGCCAGCAGTACAGGACTAGTCGCAGATACGCAGTATTTT
CASSTGLVADTQYF
>NA|TRBV5-1|TRBJ2-5|NA
TGCGCCAGCAGCTTGGTCAGTGGGGACGAGACTCAGTACTTC
CASSLVSGDETQYF
>TRBD2|TRBV6-1|TRBJ2-2|NA
TGTGCCAGCAGGAAACTAGCGGGAGGGGGCACCGGGGTGATGTTTTTT
CASRKLAGGGTGVMFF
>NA|TRBV11-2|TRBJ1-1|NA
TGTGCCAGCAGCCCCCCACAGCATGGGGGCATCGAAGCCTTCTTT
CASSPPQHGGIEAFF
>NA|TRBV6-5|TRBJ2-3|NA
TGTGCCAGCATCGTATCCCAATGGGCAGATACGCAGTATTTT
CASIVSQWADTQYF
>NA|TRBV28|TRBJ2-1|NA
TGTGTCAGCAGCCCTTCTTTCGGAAGGGGGAACTACAATGAGCAGTTCTTC
CVSSPSFGRGNYNEQFF
>TRBD1|TRBV20-1|TRBJ2-7|few
TGCAGTGCTGGGACAGGGGACTCCTACGAGCAGTACTTC
CSAGTGDSYEQYF
>TRBD2|TRBV4-1|TRBJ2-3|many
TGCGCCAGCAGCCAGAAGTCTCCGGGACTAGCGGGAGCAGATACGCAGTATTTT
CASSQKSPGLAGADTQYF
>NA|TRBV4-2|TRBJ2-5|NA
TGTGTCAGTAGCCAAGCTGAAGGGGTTCAAGAGACCCAGTACTTC
CVSSQAEGVQETQYF
>NA|TRBV29-1|TRBJ2-5|NA
TGCAGCGTTGACGAGATGACCGGAGCGACCCAGTACTTC
CSVDEMTGATQYF
>TRBD2|TRBV4-2|TRBJ2-1|NA
TGTGCCAGCAGCGCAACCAGGACTAGCGGGGACAAAGAGCAGTTCTTC
CASSATRTSGDKEQFF
>NA|TRBV6-2/TRBV6-3|TRBJ1-5|NA
TGTGTCAGCAGGGAGGACAGTCATCAGCCCCAGCATTTT
CVSREDSHQPQHF
>NA|TRBV4-1|TRBJ2-1|NA
TGCGCCAGCAGCCAAGTTTCCAGCAGCTCAGTGGAGCATTTCTTC
CASSQVSSSSVEHFF
>NA|TRBV4-1|TRBJ2-7|NA
TGCGCCAGCAGGCCGGGGCCGAACTCCTACGAACAGTACTTC
CASRPGPNSYEQYF
>NA|TRBV12-3/TRBV12-4|TRBJ2-5|NA
TGTGCCAGCGTATCGGGAACTAGCCGTGAGACCCAGTACTTC
CASVSGTSRETQYF
>NA|TRBV11-2|TRBJ1-1|NA
TGTGCCAGCAGCACACCCTGGGGGGTGAACACTGAAGCTTTCTTT
CASSTPWGVNTEAFF
>NA|TRBV29-1|TRBJ1-5|NA
TGTAGCGTGTCCGGGGGCGCTAGCAATCAGTCCCAGCATTTT
CSVSGGASNQSQHF
>NA|TRBV29-1|TRBJ2-1|many
TGCAGCGTTGTAAGGGACACCGTCTACAATGAGCAGTTCTTC
CSVVRDTVYNEQFF
>NA|TRBV28|TRBJ2-7|NA
TGTGCCAGCAGTTTAAAAGGCCCGGGCAGCGGTTACGATCAGTACTTC
CASSLKGPGSGYDQYF
>NA|TRBV10-3|TRBJ2-7|many
TGTGCCATCAGTGAGGGCAGGGGAGGGGCCGAGCAGTACTTC
CAISEGRGGAEQYF
>NA|TRBV6-1|TRBJ2-6|many
TGTGCCTCATATCCCGGGGGAAGGGGCTCTGGGGCCAACGTCCTGACTTTC
CASYPGGRGSGANVLTF
>TRBD1|TRBV29-1|TRBJ2-3|NA
TGCAGCGTTAAGCCAGGGGGTACAGATACGCAATATTTT
CSVKPGGTDTQYF
>TRBD2|TRBV6-2/TRBV6-3|TRBJ2-7|NA
TGTGCGAGCAGTAGGCTAGCGGGATCCTACGATCAGTACTTC
CASSRLAGSYDQYF
>NA|TRBV5-4|TRBJ2-1|once
TGTGCCAGCACCCGTGGGGGCACCGGTCGCGCAGCCTATGAGCAGTTCTTC
CASTRGGTGRAAYEQFF
>NA|TRBV11-2|TRBJ1-2|NA
TGTGTCAGCAGAGAGAGGAACACCACCTATAGCTACACTTTC
CVSRERNTTYSYTF
>TRBD1|TRBV29-1|TRBJ2-2|NA
TGCAGCTTTACGACCGGGACAGTGGGCACCGGGGAGCTGTTTTTT
CSFTTGTVGTGELFF
>TRBD1|TRBV2|TRBJ1-2|NA
TGTGCCAGCAGTGTACAGGGGGCGTTATATGGCTACACCTTC
CASSVQGALYGYTF